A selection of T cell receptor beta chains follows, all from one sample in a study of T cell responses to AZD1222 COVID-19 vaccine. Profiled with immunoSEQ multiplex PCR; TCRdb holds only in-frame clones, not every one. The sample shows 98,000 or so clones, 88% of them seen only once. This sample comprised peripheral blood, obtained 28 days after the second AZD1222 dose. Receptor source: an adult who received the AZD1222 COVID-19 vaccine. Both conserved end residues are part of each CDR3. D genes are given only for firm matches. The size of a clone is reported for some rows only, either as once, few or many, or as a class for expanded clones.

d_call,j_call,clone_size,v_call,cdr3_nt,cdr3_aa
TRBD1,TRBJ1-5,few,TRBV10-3,TGTGCCATCAGTGAAGGGACAGTACTTAGCAATCAGCCCCAGCATTTT,CAISEGTVLSNQPQHF
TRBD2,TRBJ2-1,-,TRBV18,TGTGCCAGCTCACCGGGACTAGCGGACAATGAGCAGTTCTTC,CASSPGLADNEQFF
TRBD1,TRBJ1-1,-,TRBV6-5,TGTGCCAGCTCGGGACAGGGGGCGCCCACTGAAGCTTTCTTT,CASSGQGAPTEAFF
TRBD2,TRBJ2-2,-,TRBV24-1,TGTGCCACCAGTGACACAAATCTAGCGGGAGGGATCACCGGGGAGCTGTTTTTT,CATSDTNLAGGITGELFF
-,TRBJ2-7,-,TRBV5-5,TGTGCCAGCAGCTTGGTTGGTCCTAACGAGCAGTACTTC,CASSLVGPNEQYF
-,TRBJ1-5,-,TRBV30,TGTGCCTGGAAATCGGGGGGAAATCAGCCCCAGCATTTT,CAWKSGGNQPQHF
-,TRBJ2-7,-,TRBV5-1,TGCGCCAGCAAAGGGGACACCCCTTGCTTC,CASKGDTPCF
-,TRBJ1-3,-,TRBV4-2,TGTGCCAGCAGCCCTTCCGGGTTACAGGGCAACACCATATATTTT,CASSPSGLQGNTIYF
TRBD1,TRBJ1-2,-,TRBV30,TGTGCCTGGAGTGTCGGGACAGGGGGCGCGGGTGGCTACACCTTC,CAWSVGTGGAGGYTF
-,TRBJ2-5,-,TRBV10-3,TGTGCCATCAGTGATACTACGGGCAGGGATCAAGAGACCCAGTACTTC,CAISDTTGRDQETQYF
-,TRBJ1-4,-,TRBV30,TGTGCCTTTACCCCACAAGGGATCCCTAATGAAAAACTGTTTTTT,CAFTPQGIPNEKLFF
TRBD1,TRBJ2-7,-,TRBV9,TGTGCCAGCAGCGTCCAGGGACAGCCCTACGAGCAGTACTTC,CASSVQGQPYEQYF
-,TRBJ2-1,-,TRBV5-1,TGCGCCAGCAGCTTACCTCCAGGGTCTACCCAGAATGAGCAGTTCTTC,CASSLPPGSTQNEQFF
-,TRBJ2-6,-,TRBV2,TGTGCCAGCAGCGCCTCGGTCGGAAACTCTGGGGCCAACGTCCTGACTTTC,CASSASVGNSGANVLTF
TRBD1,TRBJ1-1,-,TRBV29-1,TGCAGCGTTGCGGAGACAGGGGACACTGAAGCTTTCTTT,CSVAETGDTEAFF
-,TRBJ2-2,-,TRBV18,TGTGCCAGCTCACCTAATCCCATCGAAACGAACACCGGGGAGCTGTTTTTT,CASSPNPIETNTGELFF
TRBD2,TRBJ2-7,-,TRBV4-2,TGTGCCAGCAGCCAAGATGTCGCGGGAGCATACGAGCAGTACTTC,CASSQDVAGAYEQYF
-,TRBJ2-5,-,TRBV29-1,TGCAGCGCGTTGAGAGGATTCGGGGGTGCAATCCAAGAGACCCAGTACTTC,CSALRGFGGAIQETQYF
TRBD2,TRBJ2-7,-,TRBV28,TGTGCCAGCAGGGGACGGGGGGTTTACGAGCAGTACTTC,CASRGRGVYEQYF
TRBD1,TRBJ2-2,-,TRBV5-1,TGCGCCAGCAGCCCCCGAGGGACAGGGTTCGCCGGGGAGCTGTTTTTT,CASSPRGTGFAGELFF
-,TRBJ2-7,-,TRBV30,TGTGCCTGGAGTGGACAGCCTCCCTACGAGCAGTACTTC,CAWSGQPPYEQYF
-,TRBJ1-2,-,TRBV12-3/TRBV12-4,TGTGCCAGCAGTCAAAAGGAGGACTATGGCTACACCTTC,CASSQKEDYGYTF
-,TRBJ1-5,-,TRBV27,TGTGCCAGCAGTTTCCGGGGGCCGGACCAGCCCCAGCATTTT,CASSFRGPDQPQHF
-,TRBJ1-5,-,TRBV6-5,TGTGCCAGCAGTTACTCGGGGGGGGATCAGCCCCAGCATTTT,CASSYSGGDQPQHF
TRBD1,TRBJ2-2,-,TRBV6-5,TGTGCCAGCAGTCCGGGACAGGGGGCTTCGGGGGAGCTGTTTTTT,CASSPGQGASGELFF
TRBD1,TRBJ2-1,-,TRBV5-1,TGCGCCAGCAGCTTGGCCGGTGGGACAGGCTCCTACAATGAGCAGTTCTTC,CASSLAGGTGSYNEQFF
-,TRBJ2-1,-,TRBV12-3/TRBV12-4,TGTGCCAGCAGTTTAGGAGGAGGAAATGAGCAGTTCTTC,CASSLGGGNEQFF
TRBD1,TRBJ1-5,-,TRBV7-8,TGTGCCAGCAGCTTAGGACAGGGAGGGCGTTATAGCAATCAGCCCCAGCATTTT,CASSLGQGGRYSNQPQHF
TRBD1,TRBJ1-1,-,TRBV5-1,TGCGCCAGCAGCCCACAGGGGTTTCGAAACACTGAAGCTTTCTTT,CASSPQGFRNTEAFF
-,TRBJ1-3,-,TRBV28,TGTGCCAGCAGTTTAGGTAGTATGGTAGACACCATATATTTT,CASSLGSMVDTIYF
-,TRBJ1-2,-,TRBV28,TGTGCCAGCAGTATCGGGACGGCCGGATATTTCTATGGCTACACCTTC,CASSIGTAGYFYGYTF
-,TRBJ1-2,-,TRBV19,TGTGCCAGTAGTACAGGGGAAATCGGCTACACCTTC,CASSTGEIGYTF
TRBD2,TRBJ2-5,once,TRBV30,TGTGCCTGGAGTCGGGGGGGCTTCCAAGAGACCCAGTACTTC,CAWSRGGFQETQYF
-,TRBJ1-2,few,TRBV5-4,TGTGCCAGCAGAAGAATAGGGGAAGACTATGGCTACACCTTC,CASRRIGEDYGYTF
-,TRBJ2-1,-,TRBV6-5,TGTGCCAGCAGGAAAGGGGCGGGATTGGATGAGCAGTTCTTC,CASRKGAGLDEQFF
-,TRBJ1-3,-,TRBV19,TGTGCCAGTAGTATTAACACTCACGGAAACACCATATATTTT,CASSINTHGNTIYF
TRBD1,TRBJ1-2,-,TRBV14,TGTGCCAGCAGCCCTGACAGGGCCTATGGCTACACCTTC,CASSPDRAYGYTF
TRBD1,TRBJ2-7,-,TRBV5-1,TGCGCCAGCATGAGGTCAGGACAGGGGTCCTACGAGCAGTACTTC,CASMRSGQGSYEQYF
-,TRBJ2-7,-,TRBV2,TGTGCCAGCAACCACAATAATTACGAGCAGTACTTC,CASNHNNYEQYF
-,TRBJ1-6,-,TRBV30,TGTGCCTGGAGTGTACGAGGAGGTTCCCTACCCCTCCACTTT,CAWSVRGGSLPLHF
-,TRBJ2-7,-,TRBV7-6,TGTGCCAGCAGCTTAGGGCAGGCAAACTCCTACGAGCAGTACTTC,CASSLGQANSYEQYF
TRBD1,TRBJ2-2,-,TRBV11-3,TGTGCCAGCATCCGTGGACAGGGGACTAAAACGAACACCGGGGAGCTGTTTTTT,CASIRGQGTKTNTGELFF